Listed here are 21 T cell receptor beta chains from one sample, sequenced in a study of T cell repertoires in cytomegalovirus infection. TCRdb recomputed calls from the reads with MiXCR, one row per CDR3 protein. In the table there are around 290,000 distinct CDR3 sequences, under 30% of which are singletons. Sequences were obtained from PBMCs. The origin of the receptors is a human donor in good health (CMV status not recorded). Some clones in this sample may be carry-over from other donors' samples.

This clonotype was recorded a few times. The CDR3 DNA sequence: TGTGCCAGTAGTATAGAAGGGGCTGCCGGGGAGCTGTTTTTT. Translation: CASSIEGAAGELFF. The chain employs TRBV19 and TRBJ2-2, with D tentatively TRBD1 (5 bases). The CDR3 has 14 residues. CDR1 is LNHDA, CDR2 SQIVND, per germline (reference sequence). V lost 0 bases and J lost 6, with 8 bases in between. The full variable domain, with the rest looked up from reference TRBV19 and TRBJ2-2, is DGGITQSPKYLFRKEGQNVTLSCEQNLNHDAMYWYRQDPGQGLRLIYYSQIVNDFQKGDIAEGYSVSREKKESFPLTVTSAQKNPTAFYLCASSIEGAAGELFFGEGSRLTVL.

The CDR3 region has the DNA TGCGCCAGCAGTACGAATAGCGGGGGAAACACCGGGGAGCTGTTTTTT. Translated: CASSTNSGGNTGELFF. The rearrangement uses TRBV5-1 and TRBJ2-2; 9 bases are a match to TRBD2. The CDR3 is 16 residues long. With 5 bases clipped from V and 2 bases from J, the junction kept 7 bases outside the gene matches. CDR1 and CDR2 (germline): SGHRS, YFSETQ. Together with reference TRBV5-1 and TRBJ2-2, the CDR3 gives the full variable domain: KAGVTQTPRYLIKTRGQQVTLSCSPISGHRSVSWYQQTPGQGLQFLFEYFSETQRNKGNFPGRFSGRQFSNSRSEMNVSTLELGDSALYLCASSTNSGGNTGELFFGEGSRLTVL.

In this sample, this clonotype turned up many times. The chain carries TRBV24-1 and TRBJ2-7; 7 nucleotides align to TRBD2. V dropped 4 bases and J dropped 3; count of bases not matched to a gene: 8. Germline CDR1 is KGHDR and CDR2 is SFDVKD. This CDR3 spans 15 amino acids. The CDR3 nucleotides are TGTGCCACCAGTGAATCCTCGGGGGGAAACTACGAGCAGTACTTC. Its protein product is CATSESSGGNYEQYF.

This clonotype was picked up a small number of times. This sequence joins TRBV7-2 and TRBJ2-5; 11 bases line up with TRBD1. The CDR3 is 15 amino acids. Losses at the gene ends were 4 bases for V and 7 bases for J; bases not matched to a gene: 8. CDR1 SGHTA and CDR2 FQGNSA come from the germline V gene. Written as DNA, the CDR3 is TGTGCCAGCAGCTCCGGGACAGGGGGATATTTGACCCAGTACTTC. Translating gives CASSSGTGGYLTQYF.

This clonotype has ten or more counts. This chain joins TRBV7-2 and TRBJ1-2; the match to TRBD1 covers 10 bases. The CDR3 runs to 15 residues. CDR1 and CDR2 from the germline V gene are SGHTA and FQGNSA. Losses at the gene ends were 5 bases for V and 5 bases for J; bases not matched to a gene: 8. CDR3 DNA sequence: TGTGCCAGCAGCCCCCGGACAGGGGGTAGGTATGGCTACACCTTC. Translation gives CASSPRTGGRYGYTF.

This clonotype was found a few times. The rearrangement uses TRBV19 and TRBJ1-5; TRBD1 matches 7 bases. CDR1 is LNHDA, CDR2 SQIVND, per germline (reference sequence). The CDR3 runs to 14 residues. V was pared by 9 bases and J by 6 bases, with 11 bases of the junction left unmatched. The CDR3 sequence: CASRPDRRSQPQHF. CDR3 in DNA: TGTGCCAGCAGACCGGACAGGCGAAGTCAGCCCCAGCATTTT.

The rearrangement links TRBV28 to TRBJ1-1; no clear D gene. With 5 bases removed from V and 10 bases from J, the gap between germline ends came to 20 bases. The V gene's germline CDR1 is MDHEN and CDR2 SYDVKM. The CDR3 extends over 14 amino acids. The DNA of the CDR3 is TGTGCCAGCAGTCAAATCGTGGAGGGCGGAGGAGCTTTCTTT. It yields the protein CASSQIVEGGGAFF.

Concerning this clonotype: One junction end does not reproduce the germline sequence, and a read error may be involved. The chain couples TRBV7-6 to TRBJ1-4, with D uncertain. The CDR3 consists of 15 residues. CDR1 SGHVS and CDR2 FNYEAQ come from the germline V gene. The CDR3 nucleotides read TGTGCCAGCAGCCTACGGACCCCAACTAATGAAATACTGTTTTTT. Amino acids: CASSLRTPTNEILFF.

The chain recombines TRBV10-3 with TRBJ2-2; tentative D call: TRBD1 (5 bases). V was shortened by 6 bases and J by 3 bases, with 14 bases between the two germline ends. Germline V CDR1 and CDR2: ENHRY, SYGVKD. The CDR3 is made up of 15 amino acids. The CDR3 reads CAISEDRTYTGELFF. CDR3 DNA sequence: TGTGCCATCAGCGAAGACAGAACCTACACCGGGGAGCTGTTTTTT.

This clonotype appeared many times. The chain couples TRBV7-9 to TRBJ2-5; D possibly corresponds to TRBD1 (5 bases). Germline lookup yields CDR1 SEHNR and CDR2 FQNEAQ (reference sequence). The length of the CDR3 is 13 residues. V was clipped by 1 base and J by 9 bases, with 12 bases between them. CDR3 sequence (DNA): TGTGCCAGCAGCTTAGACGATCAGGGATCCCAGTACTTC. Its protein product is CASSLDDQGSQYF.

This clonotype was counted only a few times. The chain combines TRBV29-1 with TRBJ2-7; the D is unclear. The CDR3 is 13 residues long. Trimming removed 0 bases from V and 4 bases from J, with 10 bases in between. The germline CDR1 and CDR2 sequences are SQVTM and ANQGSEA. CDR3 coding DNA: TGCAGCGTTGAAGAGGATGGTAAATACGAGCAGTACTTC. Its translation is CSVEEDGKYEQYF.

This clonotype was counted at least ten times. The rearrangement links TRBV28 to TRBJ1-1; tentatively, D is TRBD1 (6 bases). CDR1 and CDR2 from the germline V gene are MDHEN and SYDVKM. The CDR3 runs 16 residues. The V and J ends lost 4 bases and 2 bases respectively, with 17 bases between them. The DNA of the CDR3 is TGTGCCAGCAGTTCACAGGAAGGACAGTTCAACACTGAAGCTTTCTTT. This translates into CASSSQEGQFNTEAFF.

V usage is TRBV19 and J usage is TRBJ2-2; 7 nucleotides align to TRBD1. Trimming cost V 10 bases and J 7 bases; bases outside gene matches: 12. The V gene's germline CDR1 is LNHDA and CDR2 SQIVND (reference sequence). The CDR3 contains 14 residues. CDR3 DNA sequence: TGTGCCACCTCCCGACAGGGAACGAGCGGGGAGCTGTTTTTT. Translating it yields CATSRQGTSGELFF.

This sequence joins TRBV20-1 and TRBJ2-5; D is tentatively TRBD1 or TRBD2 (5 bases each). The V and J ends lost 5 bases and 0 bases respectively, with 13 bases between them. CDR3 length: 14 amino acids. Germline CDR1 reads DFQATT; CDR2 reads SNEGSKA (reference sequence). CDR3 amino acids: CSALGERDQETQYF. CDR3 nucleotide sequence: TGCAGTGCTCTAGGGGAGAGGGACCAAGAGACCCAGTACTTC.

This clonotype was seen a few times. The CDR3 nucleotides are TGTGCCAGCAGCGGACAGAGCGAGCAGTACTTC. It encodes CASSGQSEQYF. This chain uses TRBV7-9 with TRBJ2-7; the D gene is possibly TRBD1 (6 bases). Trimming pared 5 bases from V and 6 bases from J, leaving 8 bases between. The CDR3 length is 11 residues. Germline CDR1 SEHNR, CDR2 FQNEAQ (reference sequence). Complete variable domain (other parts from reference TRBV7-9 and TRBJ2-7): DTGVSQNPRHKITKRGQNVTFRCDPISEHNRLYWYRQTLGQGPEFLTYFQNEAQLEKSRLLSDRFSAERPKGSFSTLEIQRTEQGDSAMYLCASSGQSEQYFGPGTRLTVT.

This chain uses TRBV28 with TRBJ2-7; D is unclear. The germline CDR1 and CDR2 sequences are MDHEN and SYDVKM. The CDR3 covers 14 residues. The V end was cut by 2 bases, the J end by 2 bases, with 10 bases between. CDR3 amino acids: CASSLTIRTYEQYF. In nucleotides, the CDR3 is TGTGCCAGCAGTTTAACCATTCGGACCTACGAGCAGTACTTC.

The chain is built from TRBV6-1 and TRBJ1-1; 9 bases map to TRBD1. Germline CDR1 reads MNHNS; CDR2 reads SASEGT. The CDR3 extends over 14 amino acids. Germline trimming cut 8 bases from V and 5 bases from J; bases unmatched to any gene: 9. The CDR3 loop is CASRLTGGRTEAFF. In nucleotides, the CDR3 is TGTGCCAGCCGACTGACAGGGGGAAGGACTGAAGCTTTCTTT.

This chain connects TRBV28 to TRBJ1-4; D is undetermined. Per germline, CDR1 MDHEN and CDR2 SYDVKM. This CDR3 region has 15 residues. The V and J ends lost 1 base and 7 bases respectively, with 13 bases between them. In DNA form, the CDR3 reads TGTGCCAGCAGTTTATTATTTGGCAGTGGTGAAAAACTGTTTTTT. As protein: CASSLLFGSGEKLFF. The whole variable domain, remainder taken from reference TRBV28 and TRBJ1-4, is DVKVTQSSRYLVKRTGEKVFLECVQDMDHENMFWYRQDPGLGLRLIYFSYDVKMKEKGDIPEGYSVSREKKERFSLILESASTNQTSMYLCASSLLFGSGEKLFFGSGTQLSVL.

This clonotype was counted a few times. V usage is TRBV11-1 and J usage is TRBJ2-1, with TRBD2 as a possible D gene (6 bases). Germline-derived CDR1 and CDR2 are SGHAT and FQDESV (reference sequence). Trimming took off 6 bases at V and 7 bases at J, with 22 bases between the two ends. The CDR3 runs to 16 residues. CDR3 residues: CASSLNPGGRNNEQFF. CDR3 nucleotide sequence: TGTGCCAGCAGTTTAAACCCCGGAGGGCGTAATAATGAGCAGTTCTTC.

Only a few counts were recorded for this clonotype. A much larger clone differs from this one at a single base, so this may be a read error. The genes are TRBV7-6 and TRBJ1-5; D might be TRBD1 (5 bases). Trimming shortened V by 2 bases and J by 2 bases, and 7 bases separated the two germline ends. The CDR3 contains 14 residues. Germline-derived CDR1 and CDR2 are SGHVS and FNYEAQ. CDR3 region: CASSLLGGNQPQHF. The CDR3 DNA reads TGTGCCAGCAGCTTATTAGGGGGCAATCAGCCCCAGCATTTT.

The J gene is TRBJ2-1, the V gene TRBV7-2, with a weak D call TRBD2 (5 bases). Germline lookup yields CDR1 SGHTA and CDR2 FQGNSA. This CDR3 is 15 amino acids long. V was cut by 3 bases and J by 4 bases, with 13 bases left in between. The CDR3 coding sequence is TGTGCCAGCAGCTTGCTGGGAGATCCATACAATGAGCAGTTCTTC. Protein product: CASSLLGDPYNEQFF.